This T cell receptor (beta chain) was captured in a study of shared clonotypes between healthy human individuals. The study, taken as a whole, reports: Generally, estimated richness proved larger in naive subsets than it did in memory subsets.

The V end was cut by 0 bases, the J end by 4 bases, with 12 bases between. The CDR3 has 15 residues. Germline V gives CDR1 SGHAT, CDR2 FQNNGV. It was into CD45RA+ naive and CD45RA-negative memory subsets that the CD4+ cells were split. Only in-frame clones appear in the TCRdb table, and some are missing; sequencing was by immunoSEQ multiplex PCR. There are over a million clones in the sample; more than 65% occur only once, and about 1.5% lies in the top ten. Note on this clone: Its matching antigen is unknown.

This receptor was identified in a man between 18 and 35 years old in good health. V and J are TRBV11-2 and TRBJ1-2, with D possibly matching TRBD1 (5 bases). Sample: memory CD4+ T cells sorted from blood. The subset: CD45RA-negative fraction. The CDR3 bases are TGTGCCAGCAGCTTAGATGGGGGGAGTAGCTATGGCTACACCTTC. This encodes CASSLDGGSSYGYTF.